One and the same sample provided the 21 T cell receptor beta chains below, sequenced in a study of blood T cell repertoires in COVID-19. Profiling relied on immunoSEQ multiplex PCR, and the TCRdb table lists in-frame clones only, not all of them. The sample lists roughly 180,000 clones, 70% to 80% occurring once. The source material was peripheral blood. Receptor source: a woman aged 55-70 years with COVID-19, enrolled during active disease.

This clone occurred once. V usage is TRBV6-5 and J usage is TRBJ1-3, with 7 nucleotides matching TRBD1. Per germline, CDR1 MNHEY and CDR2 SVGAGI. The ends lost 6 bases at V and 0 bases at J; junction bases unmatched: 5. The CDR3 has 15 amino acids. The CDR3 sequence is CASRGDRTSGNTIYF. Written as DNA, the CDR3 is TGTGCCAGCAGGGGGGACAGAACCTCTGGAAACACCATATATTTT.

A remark on this clone: Within the sample, other DNA sequences also encode this same CDR3. The gene calls are TRBV28 and TRBJ2-1; D possibly corresponds to TRBD1 (5 bases). Germline-derived CDR1 and CDR2 are MDHEN and SYDVKM. The CDR3 has 13 residues. Trimming left V 3 bases short and J 4 bases short, with 7 bases between. The CDR3 loop reads CASSLGQYNEQFF. CDR3 sequence (DNA): TGTGCCAGCAGTTTGGGGCAATACAATGAGCAGTTCTTC.

V is TRBV5-1 and J is TRBJ2-1; weak D call: TRBD2 (6 bases). Trimming pared 4 bases from V and 9 bases from J, leaving 26 bases between. Germline CDR1 reads SGHRS; CDR2 reads YFSETQ. The length of the CDR3 is 17 residues. The CDR3 nucleotides are TGCGCCAGCAGCGGATTCGTTGGGGGAGGTGGGGAAAGTGAGCAGTTCTTC. It encodes CASSGFVGGGGESEQFF.

This chain connects TRBV9 to TRBJ2-5, with 7 bases fitting TRBD2. The CDR3 consists of 17 residues. V was clipped by 0 bases and J by 4 bases; unmatched bases: 12. Looked up from germline, CDR1 is SGDLS and CDR2 is YYNGEE. CDR3 in DNA: TGTGCCAGCAGCGTAGCGGGGCGCGGGGGTTCCGGAGAGACCCAGTACTTC. Translating it yields CASSVAGRGGSGETQYF.

This clone was seen only a few times. CDR3 sequence reads: CASSRKTGSAPLHF. The CDR3 DNA reads as TGTGCCAGCAGTAGAAAGACAGGGTCCGCACCCCTCCACTTT. The chain joins TRBV27 to TRBJ1-6; 7 bases line up with TRBD1. Germline values: CDR1 MNHEY, CDR2 SMNVEV (reference sequence). This CDR3 comprises 14 residues. With V trimmed by 5 bases and J by 11 bases, 9 bases remained unmatched.

This chain joins TRBV9 and TRBJ2-3; D is unresolved. CDR1 and CDR2 from the germline V gene are SGDLS and YYNGEE. V was cut by 0 bases and J by 2 bases, with 4 bases left in between. CDR3 length: 13 residues. The CDR3 region has the DNA TGTGCCAGCAGCGTAGCTATCACAGATACGCAGTATTTT. Encoded protein: CASSVAITDTQYF.

This clone appeared once. The CDR3 loop is CASSQGIGAPNTEAFF. The DNA for the CDR3 is TGTGCCAGCAGCCAAGGTATCGGTGCCCCGAACACTGAAGCTTTCTTT. The rearrangement joins TRBV3-1 (or the pseudogene TRBV3-2) to TRBJ1-1, with no clear D. V dropped 1 base and J dropped 1 base, with 13 bases sitting between them. Germline V gene lookup returns CDR1 LGHDT and CDR2 YNNKEL (reference sequence). There are 16 residues in the CDR3.

The V call is TRBV11-2, the J call TRBJ1-4; weak D call: TRBD1 (6 bases). Germline lookup yields CDR1 SGHAT and CDR2 FQNNGV. This CDR3 comprises 15 residues. V was clipped by 1 base and J by 5 bases, with 11 bases between them. The CDR3 region is CASSLGSQGNEKLFF. The CDR3, as DNA: TGTGCCAGCAGCTTAGGGTCACAGGGAAATGAAAAACTGTTTTTT. Supplemented by reference TRBV11-2 and TRBJ1-4, the full variable domain reads EAGVAQSPRYKIIEKRQSVAFWCNPISGHATLYWYQQILGQGPKLLIQFQNNGVVDDSQLPKDRFSAERLKGVDSTLKIQPAKLEDSAVYLCASSLGSQGNEKLFFGSGTQLSVL.

This chain connects TRBV9 to TRBJ2-2; 12 bases are a match to TRBD1. V was pared by 4 bases and J by 7 bases, with 5 bases of the junction left unmatched. The CDR3 consists of 15 residues. Germline V gene lookup returns CDR1 SGDLS and CDR2 YYNGEE. The DNA for the CDR3 is TGTGCCAGCAGCCGGGACAGGGGGCGCAACGGGGAGCTGTTTTTT. Residues: CASSRDRGRNGELFF.

The rearrangement joins TRBV19 to TRBJ2-1; TRBD2 agrees at 9 bases. Germline V gives CDR1 LNHDA, CDR2 SQIVND (reference sequence). Losses at the gene ends were 3 bases for V and 10 bases for J; bases not matched to a gene: 10. CDR3 length: 15 residues. CDR3 protein: CASSMAGGPLGEQFF. The CDR3 nucleotides are TGTGCCAGTAGTATGGCGGGAGGGCCATTGGGGGAGCAGTTCTTC.

The chain uses TRBV27 and TRBJ2-7; 9 nucleotides align to TRBD2. The CDR3 runs 15 residues. Germline V gene lookup returns CDR1 MNHEY and CDR2 SMNVEV (reference sequence). Trimming at V came to 6 bases and at J to 1 base, leaving 7 bases not matched to a gene. The CDR3, as DNA: TGTGCCAGCAGCCAAGAAGCGGGAGGATCCTACGAGCAGTACTTC. As protein: CASSQEAGGSYEQYF.

The CDR3 is CASSLALGGFGQPQHF. CDR3 nucleotide sequence: TGTGCCAGCAGCTTAGCGTTAGGGGGCTTTGGTCAGCCCCAGCATTTT. The genes are TRBV7-2 and TRBJ1-5; TRBD1 aligns across 7 bases. Germline CDR1 reads SGHTA; CDR2 reads FQGNSA. The CDR3 has 16 amino acids. J gave up 6 bases and V 0 bases, and 8 bases lay outside the gene matches.

The chain couples TRBV28 to TRBJ2-7; maybe TRBD1 (6 bases). Trimming removed 6 bases from V and 5 bases from J, with 17 bases in between. The CDR3 is 14 residues long. Germline loops: CDR1 MDHEN, CDR2 SYDVKM. For the CDR3, the DNA is TGTGCCAGCAGAGAAGGACAGAGGCTCGACGAGCAGTACTTC. Protein sequence: CASREGQRLDEQYF.

V is TRBV4-1 and J is TRBJ2-3, with unresolved D. The CDR3 loop spans 16 amino acids. Germline assignment: CDR1 MGHRA and CDR2 YSYEKL. The V gene lost 1 base and the J gene lost 2 bases, with 13 bases spanning the gap. CDR3 DNA: TGCGCCAGCAGCCAAGCGAGCGCCAGACCCACAGATACGCAGTATTTT. Protein: CASSQASARPTDTQYF.

This chain joins TRBV19 and TRBJ2-5; tentatively, D is TRBD2 (6 bases). From germline, CDR1 is LNHDA and CDR2 SQIVND (reference sequence). CDR3 length equals 13 residues. The V end lost 6 bases, the J end lost 4 bases, and 12 bases lay between the germline ends. The CDR3: CASRGVGGETQYF. The CDR3 DNA reads as TGTGCCAGTAGGGGGGTCGGGGGAGAGACCCAGTACTTC.

The rearrangement links TRBV5-1 to TRBJ1-2; maybe TRBD1 (6 bases). The CDR3 totals 15 residues. With 4 bases removed from V and 7 bases from J, the gap between germline ends came to 20 bases. Germline V gene sequence: CDR1 SGHRS, CDR2 YFSETQ. DNA for the CDR3: TGCGCCAGCAGCACCGACAGGATCCCTACGGGTGGCTACACCTTC. Residues: CASSTDRIPTGGYTF. Full variable domain (missing parts from reference TRBV5-1 and TRBJ1-2): KAGVTQTPRYLIKTRGQQVTLSCSPISGHRSVSWYQQTPGQGLQFLFEYFSETQRNKGNFPGRFSGRQFSNSRSEMNVSTLELGDSALYLCASSTDRIPTGGYTFGSGTRLTVV.

The V gene is TRBV9, the J gene TRBJ2-2; TRBD1 agrees at 11 bases. The CDR3 extends over 16 amino acids. Trimming at V came to 3 bases and at J to 3 bases, leaving 4 bases not matched to a gene. Germline CDR1 is SGDLS and CDR2 is YYNGEE. The CDR3 DNA is TGTGCCAGCAGCGGACGGACAGGGGGCGACACCGGGGAGCTGTTTTTT. It encodes CASSGRTGGDTGELFF.

The chain joins TRBV9 to TRBJ2-7; 7 positions match TRBD2. The germline gives CDR1 SGDLS, CDR2 YYNGEE. This CDR3 is built from 15 residues. V shed 0 bases, J shed 3 bases, and the junction held 6 bases outside the gene matches. CDR3 DNA sequence: TGTGCCAGCAGCGTAGGTCAGGGAGGGCTCTACGAGCAGTACTTC. Translating gives CASSVGQGGLYEQYF.

Here the CDR3 reads CASGALGNKETQYF. DNA for the CDR3: TGCGCCAGCGGGGCGCTGGGTAACAAAGAGACCCAGTACTTC. V and J are TRBV5-1 and TRBJ2-5; D is perhaps TRBD1 (5 bases). The V end lost 7 bases, the J end lost 3 bases, and 16 bases lay between the germline ends. The CDR3 is 14 amino acids. CDR1 SGHRS and CDR2 YFSETQ come from the germline V gene.

This sequence joins TRBV30 and TRBJ1-2, with a tentative D call TRBD1 (5 bases). Germline lookup yields CDR1 GTSNPN and CDR2 SVGIG (reference sequence). The CDR3 runs to 15 residues. The ends were cut back, 2 bases at V and 3 bases at J, with 16 bases in the middle. The CDR3 nucleotides read TGTGCCTGGAGTTACAGCCAAACAGGCCACTATGGCTACACCTTC. Amino acids: CAWSYSQTGHYGYTF.

V is TRBV4-2 and J is TRBJ1-6; D may be TRBD1 (5 bases). CDR1 LGHNA and CDR2 YNFKEQ come from the germline V gene. The CDR3 is made up of 14 amino acids. V dropped 0 bases and J dropped 8 bases, with 8 bases sitting between them. Here the CDR3 DNA reads TGTGCCAGCAGCCAAGATGGGGCGGATTCACCCCTCCACTTT. Protein: CASSQDGADSPLHF.